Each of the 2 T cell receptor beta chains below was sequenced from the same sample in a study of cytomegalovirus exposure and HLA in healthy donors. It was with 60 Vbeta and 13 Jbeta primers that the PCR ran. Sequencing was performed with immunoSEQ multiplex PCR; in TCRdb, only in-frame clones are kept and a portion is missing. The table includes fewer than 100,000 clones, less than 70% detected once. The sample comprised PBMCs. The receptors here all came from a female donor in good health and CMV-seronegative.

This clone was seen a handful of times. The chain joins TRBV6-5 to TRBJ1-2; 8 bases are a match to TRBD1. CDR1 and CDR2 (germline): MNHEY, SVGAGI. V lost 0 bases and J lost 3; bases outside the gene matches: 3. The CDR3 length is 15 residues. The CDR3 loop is CASSYSATGDYGYTF. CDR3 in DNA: TGTGCCAGCAGTTACTCGGCGACAGGGGACTATGGCTACACCTTC.

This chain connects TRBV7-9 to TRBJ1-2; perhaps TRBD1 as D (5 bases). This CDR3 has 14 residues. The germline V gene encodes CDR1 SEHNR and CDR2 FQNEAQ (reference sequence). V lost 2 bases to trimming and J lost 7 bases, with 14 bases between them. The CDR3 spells CASSLQGVGSGYTF. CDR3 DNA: TGTGCCAGCAGCTTACAGGGTGTAGGAAGTGGCTACACCTTC.